These 21 T cell receptor beta chains originate from one sample sequenced in a study of shared clonotypes between healthy human individuals. Sequenced by immunoSEQ multiplex PCR; TCRdb stores in-frame clones only, minus some. The sample has over 850,000 clones; more than 75% are singletons. The specimen was memory CD4+ T cells from PBMCs. As to subset: CD45RA-negative fraction. These receptors all come from a young man in good health. Some clones in this sample may be carry-over from other donors' samples.

This chain connects TRBV9 to TRBJ1-1, with D maybe TRBD1 (5 bases). There are 11 residues in the CDR3. The V end lost 3 bases, the J end lost 8 bases, and 8 bases lay between the germline ends. Per germline, CDR1 SGDLS and CDR2 YYNGEE. CDR3 loop: CASSGGDEAFF. The DNA of the CDR3 is TGTGCCAGCAGCGGGGGGGACGAAGCTTTCTTT.

This rearrangement joins TRBV15 to TRBJ2-7; TRBD1 aligns across 10 bases. The CDR3 has 16 amino acids. Germline trimming cut 3 bases from V and 2 bases from J; bases unmatched to any gene: 7. Looked up from germline, CDR1 is LNHNV and CDR2 is YYDKDF (reference sequence). In DNA form, the CDR3 reads TGTGCCACCAGCAGCCGCCGGGACAGGGGAACCTACGAGCAGTACTTC. It encodes CATSSRRDRGTYEQYF.

The CDR3 DNA is TGTGCCAGCAGGACGTTGGGCTCGAACACTGAAGCTTTCTTT. It translates to CASRTLGSNTEAFF. The V call is TRBV6-1, the J call TRBJ1-1; D gene ambiguous. With 6 bases removed from V and 1 base from J, the gap between germline ends came to 12 bases. Germline V gene lookup returns CDR1 MNHNS and CDR2 SASEGT. CDR3 length equals 14 residues.

Here the CDR3 reads CASSEMSGDTQYF. In DNA, the CDR3 is TGTGCCAGCAGTGAAATGTCGGGGGATACGCAGTATTTT. The chain is built from TRBV2 and TRBJ2-3, with D possibly TRBD2 on 5 matching bases. The CDR3 runs 13 residues. Trimming removed 2 bases from V and 6 bases from J, with 9 bases in between. CDR1 and CDR2 (germline): SNHLY, FYNNEI. Based on the CDR3 plus reference TRBV2 and TRBJ2-3, the full variable domain is EPEVTQTPSHQVTQMGQEVILRCVPISNHLYFYWYRQILGQKVEFLVSFYNNEISEKSEIFDDQFSVERPDGSNFTLKIRSTKLEDSAMYFCASSEMSGDTQYFGPGTRLTVL.

This clone was detected many times. The gene calls are TRBV7-8 and TRBJ2-2; possibly TRBD1 for D (6 bases). Trimming pared 5 bases from V and 6 bases from J, leaving 16 bases between. Germline values: CDR1 SGHVS, CDR2 FQNEAQ. The CDR3 is 15 residues long. As DNA, the CDR3 is TGTGCCAGCAGCCCGCAGGGGCGAAGATCCGGGGAGCTGTTTTTT. It yields the protein CASSPQGRRSGELFF.

This clone was detected many times. The chain is built from TRBV5-1 and TRBJ2-3; D call uncertain. This CDR3 has 16 amino acids. CDR1 and CDR2 from the germline V gene are SGHRS and YFSETQ. Trimming left V 4 bases short and J 2 bases short, with 17 bases between. The CDR3 DNA is TGCGCCAGCAGCCCGGCCGGCGACTGGTACACAGATACGCAGTATTTT. It encodes CASSPAGDWYTDTQYF.

In this sample, this clone turned up many times. The same CDR3 also results from other DNA sequences found in this sample. The chain has TRBV18 and TRBJ1-5; the D is unclear. The germline V and J ends were trimmed by 3 bases and 0 bases, with 6 bases remaining between them. This CDR3 is built from 14 residues. Germline CDR1 KGHSH, CDR2 LQKENI. The CDR3 loop reads CASSPGNSNQPQHF. In nucleotides, the CDR3 is TGTGCCAGCTCACCGGGCAATAGCAATCAGCCCCAGCATTTT.

The genes are TRBV10-3 and TRBJ2-7; D uncertain. The CDR3 covers 13 residues. CDR1 is ENHRY and CDR2 is SYGVKD in the germline V gene. Trimming removed 0 bases from V and 2 bases from J, with 5 bases in between. The CDR3 bases are TGTGCCATCAGTGAGTCACAACCCTACGAGCAGTACTTC. Amino acid sequence: CAISESQPYEQYF.

The rearrangement joins TRBV19 to TRBJ1-4, with 7 bases identical to TRBD1. CDR3 length equals 13 residues. J lost 7 bases, V lost 2 bases, and 1 base had no gene match. Germline CDR1 reads LNHDA; CDR2 reads SQIVND (reference sequence). CDR3 DNA: TGTGCCAGTAGTATACCAGGGGGTGAAAAACTGTTTTTT. Translating it yields CASSIPGGEKLFF. Full variable domain (rest looked up from reference TRBV19 and TRBJ1-4): DGGITQSPKYLFRKEGQNVTLSCEQNLNHDAMYWYRQDPGQGLRLIYYSQIVNDFQKGDIAEGYSVSREKKESFPLTVTSAQKNPTAFYLCASSIPGGEKLFFGSGTQLSVL.

This chain connects TRBV28 to TRBJ1-5; no definite D call. The CDR3 consists of 13 residues. The germline V gene has CDR1 MDHEN and CDR2 SYDVKM. V lost 6 bases and J lost 2, with 8 bases in between. The CDR3 region is CASRNGGNQPQHF. The CDR3 DNA is TGTGCCAGCAGAAATGGGGGCAATCAGCCCCAGCATTTT.

This clone was counted once. This chain's CDR3 is CASSLGSSLNTEAFF. CDR3 nucleotide sequence: TGTGCCAGCAGCTTAGGTTCCAGCCTGAACACTGAAGCTTTCTTT. This rearrangement joins TRBV7-9 to TRBJ1-1; D gene ambiguous. The V end lost 1 base, the J end lost 0 bases, and 9 bases lay between the germline ends. The CDR3 has 15 residues. Germline V gene sequence: CDR1 SEHNR, CDR2 FQNEAQ (reference sequence).

The rearrangement joins TRBV6-5 to TRBJ2-2, with 8 bases that match TRBD2. J gave up 7 bases and V 1 base, and 2 bases lay outside the gene matches. Germline V gene lookup returns CDR1 MNHEY and CDR2 SVGAGI. The CDR3 has 14 residues. CDR3 residues: CASSYWSGSGELFF. In nucleotides, the CDR3 is TGTGCCAGCAGTTACTGGAGCGGGAGCGGGGAGCTGTTTTTT.

A remark on this clone: Other DNA sequences in this specimen translate into the identical CDR3. This chain connects TRBV18 to TRBJ2-1; TRBD2 might be the D (6 bases). CDR1 and CDR2 from the germline V gene are KGHSH and LQKENI. The CDR3 is 13 amino acids. Trimming left V 3 bases short and J 7 bases short, with 10 bases between. Here the CDR3 reads CASSPRGGNEQFF. DNA for the CDR3: TGTGCCAGCTCACCTCGGGGAGGTAATGAGCAGTTCTTC.

V usage is TRBV19 and J usage is TRBJ1-5; D call uncertain. V was clipped by 5 bases and J by 7 bases, with 18 bases between them. The germline V gene encodes CDR1 LNHDA and CDR2 SQIVND (reference sequence). The length of the CDR3 is 15 residues. CDR3 region: CASSPTFTNSQPQHF. DNA of the CDR3: TGTGCCAGTAGTCCCACCTTTACCAATTCACAGCCCCAGCATTTT.

V usage is TRBV5-1 and J usage is TRBJ1-6; no reliable D call. The CDR3 is made up of 14 amino acids. Germline CDR1 and CDR2: SGHRS and YFSETQ. V shed 2 bases and J shed 5 bases, with 8 bases lying between them. CDR3: CASSFQSDNSPLHF. The CDR3 nucleotides read TGCGCCAGCAGCTTCCAGTCAGATAATTCACCCCTCCACTTT.

J is TRBJ2-1 and V is TRBV19; 8 bases are shared with TRBD2. The CDR3 contains 17 residues. V lost 2 bases to trimming and J lost 7 bases; unmatched junction nucleotides: 13. CDR1 is LNHDA and CDR2 is SQIVND in the germline V gene (reference sequence). In DNA, the CDR3 is TGTGCCAGTAGTATAAGGGTCGGGGGGGGCCCCCTAAATGAGCAGTTCTTC. Encoded protein: CASSIRVGGGPLNEQFF.

This clone occurred many times. The V call is TRBV5-4, the J call TRBJ1-2, with D maybe TRBD1 (5 bases). This CDR3 is built from 13 residues. The V gene's germline CDR1 is SGHNT and CDR2 YYREEE (reference sequence). V lost 2 bases and J 4 bases, leaving 9 bases between the germline ends. The CDR3 nucleotides read TGTGCCAGCAGCTTAAGACAGACCTATGGCTACACCTTC. Its translation is CASSLRQTYGYTF. The entire variable domain, with the rest obtained from reference TRBV5-4 and TRBJ1-2, is as follows: ETGVTQSPTHLIKTRGQQVTLRCSSQSGHNTVSWYQQALGQGPQFIFQYYREEENGRGNFPPRFSGLQFPNYSSELNVNALELDDSALYLCASSLRQTYGYTFGSGTRLTVV.

The chain employs TRBV7-8 and TRBJ1-3, with a possible D match to TRBD1 (6 bases). Germline loops: CDR1 SGHVS, CDR2 FQNEAQ. V lost 4 bases and J 2 bases, leaving 9 bases between the germline ends. The CDR3 is made up of 14 amino acids. CDR3 in DNA: TGTGCCAGCAGCTCCAGGGGAACTGGAAACACCATATATTTT. Amino acids: CASSSRGTGNTIYF.

This clone was observed a single time. The rearrangement joins TRBV28 to TRBJ1-5; D gene unclear. Looked up from germline, CDR1 is MDHEN and CDR2 is SYDVKM. The CDR3 runs to 14 residues. Deletions cut 6 bases from V and 9 bases from J, with 18 bases between. The DNA of the CDR3 is TGTGCCAGCAGCGAAACATTTGTTCGCTGGCCCCAGCATTTT. Amino acids: CASSETFVRWPQHF. The variable domain in full, with the rest retrieved from reference TRBV28 and TRBJ1-5, is DVKVTQSSRYLVKRTGEKVFLECVQDMDHENMFWYRQDPGLGLRLIYFSYDVKMKEKGDIPEGYSVSREKKERFSLILESASTNQTSMYLCASSETFVRWPQHFGDGTRLSIL.

The chain carries TRBV28 and TRBJ2-3; TRBD1 is a possible D gene (5 bases). Germline V CDR1 and CDR2: MDHEN, SYDVKM. Trimming stripped 7 bases from V and 2 bases from J, with 7 bases between. This CDR3 has 12 residues. CDR3 bases: TGTGCCAGCACCAGGGACACAGATACGCAGTATTTT. It codes for CASTRDTDTQYF.

The rearrangement uses TRBV5-1 and TRBJ1-5; a weak D match, TRBD1 (6 bases). The CDR3 extends over 16 amino acids. Germline V gene data show CDR1 as SGHRS and CDR2 as YFSETQ. Trimming left V 0 bases short and J 1 base short, with 11 bases between. The CDR3 coding sequence is TGCGCCAGCAGCTTGGTTCCAGGGGTGAGCAATCAGCCCCAGCATTTT. Protein product: CASSLVPGVSNQPQHF.